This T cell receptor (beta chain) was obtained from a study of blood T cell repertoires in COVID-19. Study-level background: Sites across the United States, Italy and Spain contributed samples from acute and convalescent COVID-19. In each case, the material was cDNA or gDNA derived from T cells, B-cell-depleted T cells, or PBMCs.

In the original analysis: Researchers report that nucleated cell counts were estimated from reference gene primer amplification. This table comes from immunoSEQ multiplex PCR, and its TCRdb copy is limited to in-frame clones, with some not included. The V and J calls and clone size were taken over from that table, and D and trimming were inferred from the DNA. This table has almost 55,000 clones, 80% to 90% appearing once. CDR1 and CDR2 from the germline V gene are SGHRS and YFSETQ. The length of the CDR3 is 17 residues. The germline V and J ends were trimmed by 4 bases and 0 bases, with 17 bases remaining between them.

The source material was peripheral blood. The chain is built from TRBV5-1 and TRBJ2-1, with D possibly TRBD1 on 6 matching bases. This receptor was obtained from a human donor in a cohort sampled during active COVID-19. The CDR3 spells CASSTGTVGSSYNEQFF. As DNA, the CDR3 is TGCGCCAGCAGCACAGGGACGGTGGGTAGCTCCTACAATGAGCAGTTCTTC.